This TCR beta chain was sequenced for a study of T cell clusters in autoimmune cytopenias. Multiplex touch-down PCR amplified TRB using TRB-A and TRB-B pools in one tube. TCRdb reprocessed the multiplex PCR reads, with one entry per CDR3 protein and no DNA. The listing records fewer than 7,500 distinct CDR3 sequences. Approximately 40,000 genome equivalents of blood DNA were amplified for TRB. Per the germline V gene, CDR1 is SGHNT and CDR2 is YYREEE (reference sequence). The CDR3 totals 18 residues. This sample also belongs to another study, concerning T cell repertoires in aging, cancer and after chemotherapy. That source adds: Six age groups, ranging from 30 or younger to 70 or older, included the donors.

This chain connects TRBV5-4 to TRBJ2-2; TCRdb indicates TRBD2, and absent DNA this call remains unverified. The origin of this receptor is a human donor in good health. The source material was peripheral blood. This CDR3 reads CASSLARLAGVGTGELFF.